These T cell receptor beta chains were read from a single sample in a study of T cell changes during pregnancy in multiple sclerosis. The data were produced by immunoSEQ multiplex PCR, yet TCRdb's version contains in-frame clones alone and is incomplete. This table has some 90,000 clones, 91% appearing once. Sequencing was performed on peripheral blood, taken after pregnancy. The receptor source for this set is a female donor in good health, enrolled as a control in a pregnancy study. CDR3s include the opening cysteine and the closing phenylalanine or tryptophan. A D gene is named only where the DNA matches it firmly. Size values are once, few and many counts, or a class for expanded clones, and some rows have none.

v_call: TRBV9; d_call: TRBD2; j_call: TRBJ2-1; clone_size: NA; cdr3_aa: CASSIVAGATNEQFF; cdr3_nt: TGTGCCAGCAGCATTGTAGCGGGGGCTACCAATGAGCAGTTCTTC
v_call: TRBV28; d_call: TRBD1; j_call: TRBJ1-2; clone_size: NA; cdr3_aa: CASSRGQGLYGYTF; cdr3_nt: TGTGCCAGCAGTCGGGGACAGGGACTCTATGGCTACACCTTC
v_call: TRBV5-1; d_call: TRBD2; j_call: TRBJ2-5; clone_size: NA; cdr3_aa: CASSSILAGGGETQYF; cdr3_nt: TGCGCCAGCAGCTCAATACTAGCGGGGGGTGGAGAGACCCAGTACTTC
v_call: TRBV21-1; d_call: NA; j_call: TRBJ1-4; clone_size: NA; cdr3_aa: CASSKWGVRETNEKLFF; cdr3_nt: TGTGCCAGCAGCAAATGGGGGGTACGGGAAACTAATGAAAAACTGTTTTTT
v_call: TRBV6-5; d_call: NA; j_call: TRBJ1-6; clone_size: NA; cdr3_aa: CASSYEGGGNSPLHF; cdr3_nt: TGTGCCAGCAGTTACGAGGGTGGCGGGAATTCACCCCTCCACTTT
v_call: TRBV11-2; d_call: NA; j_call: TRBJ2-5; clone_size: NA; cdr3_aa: CASSFYRDGETQYF; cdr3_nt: TGTGCCAGCAGCTTCTACAGGGATGGGGAGACCCAGTACTTC
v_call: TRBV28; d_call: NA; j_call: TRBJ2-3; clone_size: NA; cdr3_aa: CASSSRDTQYF; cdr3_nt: TGTGCCAGCAGTTCTCGAGATACGCAGTATTTT
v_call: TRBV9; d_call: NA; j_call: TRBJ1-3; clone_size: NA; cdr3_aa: CASSASGNSGNTIYF; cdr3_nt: TGTGCCAGCAGCGCCTCAGGAAACTCTGGAAACACCATATATTTT
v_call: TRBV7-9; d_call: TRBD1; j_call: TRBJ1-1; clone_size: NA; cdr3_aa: CASSNGQGLRAFF; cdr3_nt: TGTGCCAGCAGCAACGGACAGGGTCTCCGGGCTTTCTTT
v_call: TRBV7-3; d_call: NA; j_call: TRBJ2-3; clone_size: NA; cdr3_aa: CASSWRTSTDTQYF; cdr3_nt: TGTGCCAGCAGCTGGCGGACTAGCACAGATACGCAGTATTTT
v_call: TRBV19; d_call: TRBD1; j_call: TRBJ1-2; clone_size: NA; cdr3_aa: CASSPGTVYGWAYGYTF; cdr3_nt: TGTGCCAGTAGCCCCGGGACAGTCTACGGATGGGCATATGGCTACACCTTC
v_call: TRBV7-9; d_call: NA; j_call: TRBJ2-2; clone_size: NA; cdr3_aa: CASSQGRTGELFF; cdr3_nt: TGTGCCAGCAGCCAGGGTAGGACCGGGGAGCTGTTTTTT
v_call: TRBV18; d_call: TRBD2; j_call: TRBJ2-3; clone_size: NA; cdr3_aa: CASSPPGLAGGPDTQYF; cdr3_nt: TGTGCCAGCTCGCCCCCGGGACTAGCGGGGGGGCCAGATACGCAGTATTTT
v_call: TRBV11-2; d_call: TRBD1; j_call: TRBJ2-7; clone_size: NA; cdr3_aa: CASSSRDRGSYEQYF; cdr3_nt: TGTGCCAGCAGCTCTCGGGACAGGGGGTCCTACGAGCAGTACTTC
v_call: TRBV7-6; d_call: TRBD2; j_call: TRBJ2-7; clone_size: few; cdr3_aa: CASSPGGTSARGEQYF; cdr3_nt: TGTGCCAGCAGCCCAGGGGGGACTAGCGCCAGGGGCGAGCAGTACTTC
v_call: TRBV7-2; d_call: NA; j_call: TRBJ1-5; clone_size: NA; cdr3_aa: CASSWGGFQQPQHF; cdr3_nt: TGTGCCAGCAGCTGGGGAGGGTTCCAACAGCCCCAGCATTTT
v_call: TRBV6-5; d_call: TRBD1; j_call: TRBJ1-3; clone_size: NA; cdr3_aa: CASSLSLTGGNTIYF; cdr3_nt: TGTGCCAGCAGCCTATCTCTGACAGGGGGAAACACCATATATTTT
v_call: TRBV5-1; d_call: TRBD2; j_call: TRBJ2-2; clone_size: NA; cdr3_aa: CASSLVAGGPGELFF; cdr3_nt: TGCGCCAGCAGCTTGGTAGCGGGGGGGCCCGGGGAGCTGTTTTTT
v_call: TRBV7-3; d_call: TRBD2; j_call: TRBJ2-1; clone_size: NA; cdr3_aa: CASSTLAGVYNEQFF; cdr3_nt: TGTGCCAGCAGCACTCTAGCGGGGGTTTACAATGAGCAGTTCTTC
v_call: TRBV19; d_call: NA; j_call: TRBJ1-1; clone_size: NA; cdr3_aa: CASSITGLSTEAFF; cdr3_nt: TGTGCCAGTAGTATTACGGGTTTGAGCACTGAAGCTTTCTTT
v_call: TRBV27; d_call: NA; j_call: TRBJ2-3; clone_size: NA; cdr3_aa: CASSSLQQNTDTQYF; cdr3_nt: TGTGCCAGCAGTTCACTCCAACAGAACACAGATACGCAGTATTTT
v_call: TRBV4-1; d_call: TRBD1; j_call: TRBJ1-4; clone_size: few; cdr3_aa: CASSQLGQGNEKLFF; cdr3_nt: TGCGCCAGCAGCCAACTTGGACAGGGGAATGAAAAACTGTTTTTT
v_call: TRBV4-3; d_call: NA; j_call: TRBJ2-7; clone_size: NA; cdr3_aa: CASSHITGIEQYF; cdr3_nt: TGCGCCAGCAGCCATATTACAGGGATCGAGCAGTACTTC
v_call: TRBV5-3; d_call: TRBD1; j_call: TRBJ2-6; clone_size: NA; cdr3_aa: CARLGAGQGASGANVLTF; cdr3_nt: TGTGCCAGATTAGGAGCAGGACAGGGGGCTTCTGGGGCCAACGTCCTGACTTTC
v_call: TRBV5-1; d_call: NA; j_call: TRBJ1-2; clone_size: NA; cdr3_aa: CASSLTGKDGYTF; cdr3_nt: TGCGCCAGCAGCTTGACAGGGAAAGATGGCTACACCTTC
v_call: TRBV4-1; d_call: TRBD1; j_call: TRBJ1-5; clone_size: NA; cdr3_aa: CASSQEGTANQPQHF; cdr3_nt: TGCGCCAGCAGCCAAGAAGGGACAGCGAATCAGCCCCAGCATTTT
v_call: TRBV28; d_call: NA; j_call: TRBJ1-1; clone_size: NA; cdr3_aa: CASSYFPMNTEAFF; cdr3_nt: TGTGCCAGCAGTTACTTCCCCATGAACACTGAAGCTTTCTTT
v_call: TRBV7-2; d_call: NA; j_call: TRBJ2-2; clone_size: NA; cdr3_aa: CASSLVGGRVTGELFF; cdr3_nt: TGTGCCAGCAGCTTAGTCGGGGGGCGGGTGACCGGGGAGCTGTTTTTT
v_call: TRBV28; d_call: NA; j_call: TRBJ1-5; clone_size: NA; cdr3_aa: CASSKGDRSNQPQHF; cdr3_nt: TGTGCCAGCAGTAAGGGAGACAGGAGCAATCAGCCCCAGCATTTT
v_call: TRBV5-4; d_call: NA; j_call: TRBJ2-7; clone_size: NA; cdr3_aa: CASSFVMKRQALLSYEQYF; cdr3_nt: TGTGCCAGCAGCTTCGTTATGAAAAGACAGGCCCTTCTCTCCTACGAGCAGTACTTC
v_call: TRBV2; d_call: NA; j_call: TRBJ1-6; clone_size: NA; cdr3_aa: CASSETGYNSPLHF; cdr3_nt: TGTGCCAGCAGTGAGACAGGATATAATTCACCCCTCCACTTT
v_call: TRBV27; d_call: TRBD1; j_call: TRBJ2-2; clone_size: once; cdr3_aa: CASSSGTGINGELFF; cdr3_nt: TGTGCCAGCAGTTCCGGGACAGGGATCAACGGGGAGCTGTTTTTT
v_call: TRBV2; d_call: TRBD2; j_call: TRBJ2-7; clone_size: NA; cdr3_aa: CASSEGTSPTYEQYF; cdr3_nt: TGTGCCAGCAGTGAAGGGACTAGCCCGACTTACGAGCAGTACTTC
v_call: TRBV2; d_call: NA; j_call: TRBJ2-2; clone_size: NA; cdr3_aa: CASRASRLANTGELFF; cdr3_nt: TGTGCCAGCAGAGCCTCGAGACTAGCGAACACCGGGGAGCTGTTTTTT
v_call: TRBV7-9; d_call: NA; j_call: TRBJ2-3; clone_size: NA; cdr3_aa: CASTDHRETSTDTQYF; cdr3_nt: TGTGCCAGCACCGACCACAGGGAGACTAGCACAGATACGCAGTATTTT
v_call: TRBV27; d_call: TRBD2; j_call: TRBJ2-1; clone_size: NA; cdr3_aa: CASSLLTSGVSSYNEQFF; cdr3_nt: TGTGCCAGCAGTTTATTAACTAGCGGGGTAAGCTCCTACAATGAGCAGTTCTTC
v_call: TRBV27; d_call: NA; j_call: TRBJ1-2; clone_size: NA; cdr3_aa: CASSSTLGANYGYTF; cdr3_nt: TGTGCCAGCAGTAGCACCCTGGGAGCTAACTATGGCTACACCTTC
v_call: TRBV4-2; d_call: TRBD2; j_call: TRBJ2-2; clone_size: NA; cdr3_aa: CASSQDLSRGGPGELFF; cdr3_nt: TGTGCCAGCAGCCAAGATCTGTCCCGGGGGGGCCCCGGGGAGCTGTTTTTT
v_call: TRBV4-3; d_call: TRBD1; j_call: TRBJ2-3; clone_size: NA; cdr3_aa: CASSLGQGTADTQYF; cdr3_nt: TGCGCCAGCAGCCTCGGACAGGGAACGGCAGATACGCAGTATTTT
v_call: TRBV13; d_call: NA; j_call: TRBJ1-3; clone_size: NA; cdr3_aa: CASSLGGRASSGNTIYF; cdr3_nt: TGTGCCAGCAGCTTAGGCGGCAGGGCGTCCTCTGGAAACACCATATATTTT
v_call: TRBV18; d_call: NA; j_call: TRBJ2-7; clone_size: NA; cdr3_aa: CASSGSTGVYEQYF; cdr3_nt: TGTGCCAGCTCAGGGTCTACAGGAGTCTACGAGCAGTACTTC
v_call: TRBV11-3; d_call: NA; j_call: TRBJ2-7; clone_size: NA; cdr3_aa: CASSPNRVTYEQYF; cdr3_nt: TGTGCCAGCAGCCCGAACAGGGTCACCTACGAGCAGTACTTC
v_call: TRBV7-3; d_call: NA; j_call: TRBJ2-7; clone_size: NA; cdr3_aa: CASSPGQGYEQYF; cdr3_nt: TGTGCCAGCAGCCCAGGGCAGGGCTACGAGCAGTACTTC
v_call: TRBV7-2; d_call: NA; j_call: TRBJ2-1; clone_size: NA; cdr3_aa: CASSPSSGDTNEQFF; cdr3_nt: TGTGCCAGCAGCCCCTCCAGCGGGGACACCAATGAGCAGTTCTTC
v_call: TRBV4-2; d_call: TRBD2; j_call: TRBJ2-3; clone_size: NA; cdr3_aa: CASSQVSSGATDTQYF; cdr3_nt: TGTGCCAGCAGCCAAGTCTCTAGCGGGGCCACAGATACGCAGTATTTT
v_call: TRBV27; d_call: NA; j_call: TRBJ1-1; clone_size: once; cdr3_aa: CASSLVRDTEAFF; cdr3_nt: TGTGCCAGCAGTTTAGTTCGGGACACTGAAGCTTTCTTT
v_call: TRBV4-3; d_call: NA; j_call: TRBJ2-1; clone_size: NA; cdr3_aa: CASSPRLTGNEQFF; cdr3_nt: TGCGCCAGCAGCCCAAGACTGACGGGGAATGAGCAGTTCTTC
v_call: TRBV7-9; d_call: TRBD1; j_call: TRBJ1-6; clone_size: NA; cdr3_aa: CASSPGTGVNSPLHF; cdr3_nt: TGTGCCAGCAGCCCCGGGACAGGGGTGAATTCACCCCTCCACTTT
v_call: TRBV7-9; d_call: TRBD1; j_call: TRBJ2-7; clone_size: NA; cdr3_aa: CASSPRDSYYEQYF; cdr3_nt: TGTGCCAGCAGCCCCCGGGACAGTTACTACGAGCAGTACTTC
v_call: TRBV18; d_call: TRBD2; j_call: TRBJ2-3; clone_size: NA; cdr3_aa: CASSSHPGGTDTQYF; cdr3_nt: TGTGCCAGCTCATCCCACCCGGGGGGGACAGATACGCAGTATTTT